The 14 T cell receptor beta chains presented below share a single source sample, sequenced in a study of naive and memory T cell subsets. An equimolar mix of two oligonucleotides served as the beta constant-region primer for TRBC1 and TRBC2. The ligated cDNA underwent four PCR rounds using SP2 and nested alpha and beta constant-region primers. Via MiXCR, TCRdb re-called the UMI-ligation and nested PCR reads, giving one row per CDR3 protein. The table lists around 130,000 distinct CDR3 sequences, over 30% of them singletons, with approximately 0.9% in the top ten. Source material: central memory CD4+ T cells from blood. These receptors were obtained from a human donor in good health.

This clonotype was seen many times. V and J are TRBV20-1 and TRBJ2-1; tentatively, D is TRBD2 (6 bases). CDR3 length: 18 residues. Per germline, CDR1 DFQATT and CDR2 SNEGSKA (reference sequence). Trimming pared 1 base from V and 6 bases from J, leaving 25 bases between. The CDR3 nucleotides are TGCAGTGCTAGAGGCCATCTAATAGCGACGCGGAGGGGCAATGAGCAGTTCTTC. Amino acid sequence: CSARGHLIATRRGNEQFF.

The chain uses TRBV30 and TRBJ1-1; no firm D call. The CDR3 contains 13 residues. V was shortened by 4 bases and J by 4 bases, with 13 bases between the two germline ends. Germline V gene sequence: CDR1 GTSNPN, CDR2 SVGIG (reference sequence). CDR3 protein: CAWNLAGVTEAFF. CDR3 nucleotide sequence: TGTGCCTGGAACCTGGCGGGTGTCACTGAAGCTTTCTTT.

DNA for the CDR3: TGTGCCAGCAGCTTGGCCATGAACACTGAAGCTTTCTTT. Translation: CASSLAMNTEAFF. This chain uses TRBV7-6 with TRBJ1-1, with no clear D. V was clipped by 3 bases and J by 0 bases, with 5 bases between them. Germline CDR1 reads SGHVS; CDR2 reads FNYEAQ. This CDR3 has 13 amino acids.

This clonotype occurred a few times. The CDR3 coding sequence is TGTGCCAGCAGTTCCCGAGGGGGATATAGCAATCAGCCCCAGCATTTT. Translation gives CASSSRGGYSNQPQHF. The gene calls are TRBV28 and TRBJ1-5, with a tentative D call TRBD1 (6 bases). CDR3 length equals 16 residues. Germline V gene lookup returns CDR1 MDHEN and CDR2 SYDVKM. The V gene lost 4 bases and the J gene lost 0 bases, with 13 bases spanning the gap.

The CDR3 bases are TGCAGTGCTAGAGATGGGGGGGGCGGAGAGACCCAGTACTTC. It translates to CSARDGGGGETQYF. This chain links TRBV20-1 with TRBJ2-5; D is possibly TRBD2 (7 bases). V lost 0 bases to trimming and J lost 4 bases, with 12 bases between them. The CDR3 totals 14 residues. The germline CDR1 and CDR2 sequences are DFQATT and SNEGSKA (reference sequence).

The table lists this clonotype with a few counts. The chain has TRBV4-2 and TRBJ1-1; D gene ambiguous. The V and J ends lost 4 bases and 3 bases respectively, with 9 bases between them. This CDR3 is 13 amino acids long. Per the germline V gene, CDR1 is LGHNA and CDR2 is YNFKEQ. The CDR3 is CASSLKIDTEAFF. The CDR3 DNA sequence: TGTGCCAGCAGCCTCAAAATTGACACTGAAGCTTTCTTT.

This clonotype was observed a few times. V usage is TRBV5-1 and J usage is TRBJ2-3; D tentatively reads TRBD1 or TRBD2 (5 bases each). V gave up 3 bases and J gave up 5 bases, with 10 bases separating them. The CDR3 extends over 13 amino acids. CDR1 and CDR2 from the germline V gene are SGHRS and YFSETQ. The CDR3 spells CASSWGLEDTQYF. CDR3 coding DNA: TGCGCCAGCAGCTGGGGGTTGGAAGATACGCAGTATTTT.

The chain has TRBV10-3 and TRBJ2-7; TRBD1 might be the D (5 bases). The CDR3 is 15 residues long. V was trimmed by 2 bases and J by 0 bases, leaving 11 bases between them. CDR1 is ENHRY and CDR2 is SYGVKD in the germline V gene. The CDR3 coding sequence is TGTGCCATCAGTGAGATTACAGGTCTCTCCTACGAGCAGTACTTC. This encodes CAISEITGLSYEQYF.

The chain uses TRBV20-1 and TRBJ1-1, with 7 bases aligning to TRBD1. J gave up 5 bases and V 5 bases, and 11 bases lay outside the gene matches. There are 14 residues in the CDR3. Per the germline V gene, CDR1 is DFQATT and CDR2 is SNEGSKA (reference sequence). In nucleotides, the CDR3 is TGCAGTGCTCAACTTTCACAGGGGCTGACTGAAGCTTTCTTT. Its protein product is CSAQLSQGLTEAFF.

The chain links TRBV27 to TRBJ2-1; 11 bases map to TRBD1. Germline V gene sequence: CDR1 MNHEY, CDR2 SMNVEV (reference sequence). This CDR3 contains 15 residues. The ends lost 3 bases at V and 6 bases at J; junction bases unmatched: 4. Here the CDR3 reads CASSFGQGAGNEQFF. For the CDR3, the DNA is TGTGCCAGCAGTTTCGGACAGGGGGCCGGCAATGAGCAGTTCTTC.

This sequence joins TRBV20-1 and TRBJ2-4; perhaps TRBD1 as D (5 bases). The V end was cut by 0 bases, the J end by 1 base, with 13 bases between. This CDR3 spans 16 amino acids. Germline CDR1 is DFQATT and CDR2 is SNEGSKA (reference sequence). The CDR3 coding sequence is TGCAGTGCTAGAGAGTGGGGCCCCAGTGCCAAAAACATTCAGTACTTC. Translating gives CSAREWGPSAKNIQYF.

The V call is TRBV15, the J call TRBJ2-7, with a possible D match to TRBD1 (5 bases). V shed 3 bases and J shed 3 bases, with 9 bases lying between them. Germline values: CDR1 LNHNV, CDR2 YYDKDF (reference sequence). This CDR3 contains 13 residues. CDR3 in DNA: TGTGCCACCAGCAGGATAGACAGCTACGAGCAGTACTTC. Protein sequence: CATSRIDSYEQYF.

The CDR3 DNA is TGTGCCAGCAGGGGACAGGGCTGGGTCCCCTACGAGCAGTACTTC. It encodes CASRGQGWVPYEQYF. V usage is TRBV2 and J usage is TRBJ2-7; 9 positions agree with TRBD1. The V segment lost 6 bases and the J segment 2 bases; nucleotides outside the gene matches: 8. There are 15 residues in the CDR3. Germline CDR1 reads SNHLY; CDR2 reads FYNNEI.

This clonotype has at least ten counts. The rearrangement links TRBV7-9 to TRBJ2-7, with 9 bases lining up with TRBD2. CDR3 size: 14 residues. The germline gives CDR1 SEHNR, CDR2 FQNEAQ (reference sequence). Losses at the gene ends were 5 bases for V and 5 bases for J; bases not matched to a gene: 7. The CDR3 reads CASSPSGTSHEQYF. The CDR3 DNA is TGTGCCAGCAGCCCTAGCGGGACGTCCCACGAGCAGTACTTC.